The 32 T cell receptor beta chains in this list originate from one sample, sequenced in a study of blood T cells in healthy people across ages. A second roughly 6 to 11 cycle PCR used barcoded and J-beta primers. TCRdb passed the 5' RACE reads through MiXCR, listing each CDR3 protein once. Found here are about 800,000 distinct CDR3 sequences, just under 25% of them singletons; the top ten hold roughly 3.5%. The sample also formed part of further work on T cells of mothers and their children.

The sequenced sample consisted of blood. These receptors originate from a boy aged 5-17 years in good health.

The chain joins TRBV28 to TRBJ2-7, with D possibly matching TRBD2 (6 bases). The germline V gene encodes CDR1 MDHEN and CDR2 SYDVKM. The V and J ends lost 11 bases and 9 bases respectively, with 23 bases between them. This CDR3 spans 13 amino acids. This chain's CDR3 is CAATRGGAPRQYF. The CDR3 nucleotides read TGTGCCGCAACCCGTGGCGGGGCCCCGAGGCAGTACTTC. The full variable domain, completed using reference TRBV28 and TRBJ2-7, is DVKVTQSSRYLVKRTGEKVFLECVQDMDHENMFWYRQDPGLGLRLIYFSYDVKMKEKGDIPEGYSVSREKKERFSLILESASTNQTSMYLCAATRGGAPRQYFGPGTRLTVT.

The sample holds a few counts of this clonotype. The V call is TRBV20-1, the J call TRBJ2-7; 7 bases align to TRBD2. J gave up 2 bases and V 3 bases, and 7 bases lay outside the gene matches. The germline CDR1 and CDR2 sequences are DFQATT and SNEGSKA (reference sequence). The CDR3 spans 14 residues. CDR3 nucleotide sequence: TGCAGTGCTAGTGGGCTGAGCGGGGCCTACGAGCAGTACTTC. Translating gives CSASGLSGAYEQYF.

This clonotype was observed a few times. The rearrangement uses TRBV27 and TRBJ2-1; 14 bases agree with TRBD2. The V segment lost 6 bases and the J segment 9 bases; nucleotides outside the gene matches: 13. This CDR3 comprises 17 residues. Germline values: CDR1 MNHEY, CDR2 SMNVEV (reference sequence). For the CDR3, the DNA is TGTGCCAGCAGCGGCTTAGGGACTAGCGGGAGTAGGGGTGAGCAGTTCTTC. Protein sequence: CASSGLGTSGSRGEQFF.

This clonotype was counted a few times. The chain recombines TRBV9 with TRBJ2-1; tentatively, D is TRBD2 (6 bases). The V gene lost 2 bases and the J gene lost 0 bases, with 9 bases spanning the gap. This CDR3 spans 15 amino acids. Germline V CDR1 and CDR2: SGDLS, YYNGEE. The CDR3 region has the DNA TGTGCCAGCAGCGTTAGCGGCAACTCCTACAATGAGCAGTTCTTC. Its protein is CASSVSGNSYNEQFF.

This chain links TRBV6-6 with TRBJ2-1, with D uncertain. This CDR3 spans 15 amino acids. The germline V and J ends were trimmed by 6 bases and 1 base, with 13 bases remaining between them. The V gene's germline CDR1 is MNHNY and CDR2 SVGAGI (reference sequence). The CDR3, as DNA: TGTGCCAGCAGACCTATAAGGTTGTCCTACAATGAGCAGTTCTTC. It specifies CASRPIRLSYNEQFF.

This clonotype was found once. V gene TRBV7-8 combines with J gene TRBJ1-2, with a possible D match to TRBD1 (5 bases). Trimming took 5 bases from V and 4 from J, leaving 11 bases between them. Germline CDR1 is SGHVS and CDR2 is FQNEAQ. The CDR3 is 13 amino acids. CDR3 nucleotide sequence: TGTGCCAGCAGCGCCAGGGTCGCCTATGGCTACACCTTC. It specifies CASSARVAYGYTF.

The gene calls are TRBV4-3 and TRBJ1-3; 7 bases line up with TRBD1. V was clipped by 0 bases and J by 1 base; unmatched bases: 6. The CDR3 is made up of 17 amino acids. Germline V lookup: CDR1 LGHNA, CDR2 YSLEER. The CDR3: CASSQDRTGDSGNTIYF. DNA for the CDR3: TGCGCCAGCAGCCAAGATCGAACAGGGGATTCTGGAAACACCATATATTTT.

This clonotype was seen ten or more times. The J gene is TRBJ1-2, the V gene TRBV6-5; D not certain. Germline V CDR1 and CDR2: MNHEY, SVGAGI. V lost 2 bases, J lost 4 bases, and 8 bases lay in between. The CDR3 runs to 13 residues. The CDR3 here is CASSYTATYGYTF. As DNA, the CDR3 is TGTGCCAGCAGTTACACAGCTACCTATGGCTACACCTTC.

The chain employs TRBV6-5 and TRBJ2-5; 7 bases are shared with TRBD2. Unmatched junction bases numbered 8, after V lost 0 bases and J lost 10 bases. This CDR3 contains 14 residues. Per the germline V gene, CDR1 is MNHEY and CDR2 is SVGAGI. CDR3 sequence: CASSYSRASGGQYF. CDR3 DNA: TGTGCCAGCAGTTACTCGCGCGCTAGCGGAGGCCAGTACTTC.

V is TRBV29-1 and J is TRBJ2-3, with TRBD1 as a possible D gene (6 bases). This CDR3 has 15 residues. Germline-derived CDR1 and CDR2 are SQVTM and ANQGSEA. DNA for the CDR3: TGCACCCGCCCTCAAACAGGGCCCTCCACAGATACGCAGTATTTT. Its protein is CTRPQTGPSTDTQYF.

Note on this clonotype: At one boundary the junction diverges from the germline segment, which might be a read error. V gene TRBV11-2 combines with J gene TRBJ2-6; possibly TRBD1 for D (5 bases). From germline, CDR1 is SGHAT and CDR2 FQNNGV. The CDR3 length is 20 residues. CDR3 DNA sequence: TGTGTCAGCAGCTCTGAGGCAATCCATTACCAGGGCTCTGGGGCCAACGTCCTGACTTTC. Translating it yields CVSSSEAIHYQGSGANVLTF.

This clonotype was observed a few times. The chain employs TRBV6-5 and TRBJ2-1; 12 nucleotides agree with TRBD2. The CDR3 runs to 18 residues. Germline trimming cut 2 bases from V and 5 bases from J; bases unmatched to any gene: 10. Germline V lookup: CDR1 MNHEY, CDR2 SVGAGI. This chain's CDR3 is CASSYTRGGLAGNNEQFF. The CDR3 DNA follows: TGTGCCAGCAGTTACACCAGGGGAGGACTAGCGGGAAACAATGAGCAGTTCTTC.

J is TRBJ2-3 and V is TRBV18; D ambiguous. This CDR3 is 15 amino acids long. Germline assignment: CDR1 KGHSH and CDR2 LQKENI. Trimming stripped 2 bases from V and 4 bases from J, with 13 bases between. The CDR3 sequence: CASSPYLYVPDTQYF. The CDR3 DNA is TGTGCCAGCTCACCATATTTGTACGTGCCAGATACGCAGTATTTT.

Only a few counts were recorded for this clonotype. The genes are TRBV24-1 and TRBJ2-1; 9 nucleotides agree with TRBD2. CDR3 length: 15 residues. Germline V lookup: CDR1 KGHDR, CDR2 SFDVKD. Trimming removed 8 bases from V and 5 bases from J; junction bases left unmatched: 9. CDR3 nucleotide sequence: TGTGCCACCACTACGGGACTAGCAGAGAACAATGAGCAGTTCTTC. This gives the protein CATTTGLAENNEQFF.

This clonotype was recorded many times. The chain is built from TRBV20-1 and TRBJ1-1, with TRBD1 matching 7 bases. The CDR3 contains 13 residues. The germline V gene has CDR1 DFQATT and CDR2 SNEGSKA (reference sequence). The J segment lost 1 base and the V segment lost 6 bases, leaving 5 bases of the junction unmatched. Here the CDR3 reads CSAAGTANTEAFF. Written as DNA, the CDR3 is TGCAGTGCCGCCGGGACAGCGAACACTGAAGCTTTCTTT.

This sequence joins TRBV28 and TRBJ1-2; D perhaps matches TRBD1 (5 bases). The CDR3 runs to 13 residues. Germline CDR1 is MDHEN and CDR2 is SYDVKM. Deletions cut 2 bases from V and 8 bases from J, with 12 bases between. The CDR3 coding sequence is TGTGCCAGCAGTTTACGGGGGAAAAAGGGCTACACCTTC. Amino acids: CASSLRGKKGYTF.

The chain recombines TRBV4-3 with TRBJ2-3, with D possibly matching TRBD1 (6 bases). The CDR3 is 15 residues long. Germline lookup yields CDR1 LGHNA and CDR2 YSLEER. Trimming pared 1 base from V and 3 bases from J, leaving 11 bases between. The CDR3 region is CASSQGTANTDTQYF. CDR3 coding DNA: TGCGCCAGCAGCCAAGGGACAGCGAATACAGATACGCAGTATTTT.

The CDR3: CASGGRTGVDTGELFF. CDR3 sequence (DNA): TGTGCCAGCGGAGGCCGGACAGGGGTGGACACCGGGGAGCTGTTTTTT. This sequence joins TRBV12-3 or TRBV12-4 and TRBJ2-2; 9 bases align to TRBD1. The CDR3 is 16 residues long. Trimming removed 8 bases from V and 3 bases from J; junction bases left unmatched: 10.

The V call is TRBV15, the J call TRBJ1-5, with 8 bases identical to TRBD1. With V trimmed by 1 base and J by 4 bases, 3 bases remained unmatched. There are 15 residues in the CDR3. Germline V CDR1 and CDR2: LNHNV, YYDKDF (reference sequence). The CDR3 sequence: CATSRVGQENQPQHF. The CDR3 coding sequence is TGTGCCACCAGCAGAGTGGGACAGGAGAATCAGCCCCAGCATTTT.

This clonotype occurred a few times. V and J are TRBV2 and TRBJ2-5; D possibly matches TRBD1 or TRBD2 (5 bases each). The length of the CDR3 is 14 residues. CDR1 and CDR2 from the germline V gene are SNHLY and FYNNEI. V lost 4 bases and J 3 bases, leaving 12 bases between the germline ends. CDR3 amino acids: CASSGMGRKETQYF. CDR3 nucleotides: TGTGCCAGCAGTGGAATGGGACGGAAAGAGACCCAGTACTTC.

There are a few counts of this clonotype. The chain couples TRBV2 to TRBJ2-4, with D possibly matching TRBD1 (6 bases). V was shortened by 3 bases and J by 3 bases, with 9 bases between the two germline ends. Germline CDR1 SNHLY, CDR2 FYNNEI. The CDR3 extends over 14 amino acids. DNA of the CDR3: TGTGCCAGCAGTGAGGACAGAGACAAAAACATTCAGTACTTC. Amino acid sequence: CASSEDRDKNIQYF.

The J gene is TRBJ2-1, the V gene TRBV10-3; TRBD2 matches 8 bases. Germline V gene sequence: CDR1 ENHRY, CDR2 SYGVKD. The junction had 6 bases not matched to a gene; V was cut back by 6 bases and J by 5 bases. The CDR3 loop spans 14 amino acids. CDR3 sequence (DNA): TGTGCCATCAGCCCAGCGGGAGCGGACAATGAGCAGTTCTTC. Its translation is CAISPAGADNEQFF.

This clonotype appeared a few times. The chain is built from TRBV7-6 and TRBJ2-5; the match to TRBD2 covers 9 bases. Judging by the DNA end, TRBJ2-1 fits better; the J call may be wrong. The CDR3 sequence is 13 residues long. CDR1 and CDR2 (germline): SGHVS, FNYEAQ. DNA of the CDR3: TGTGCCAGCAGTCCGGGACTAGCCGATGAGCAGTTCTTC. Residues: CASSPGLADEQFF.

The chain is built from TRBV27 and TRBJ2-3; 13 nucleotides line up with TRBD2. The CDR3 spans 17 residues. Germline V gene sequence: CDR1 MNHEY, CDR2 SMNVEV (reference sequence). Trimming took 2 bases from V and 3 from J; bases not matched to a gene: 5. The CDR3 nucleotides are TGTGCCAGCAGTTTAAGAGGACTAGCGGGGGAGACAGATACGCAGTATTTT. This codes for CASSLRGLAGETDTQYF.

With regard to this clonotype: Germline and junction disagree at one end, which may indicate a read error. The chain joins TRBV7-7 to TRBJ2-7; D remains unclear. This CDR3 is built from 13 residues. The germline V gene has CDR1 SSHAT and CDR2 FNYEAQ (reference sequence). Here the CDR3 reads CASSLDREAEQYF. CDR3 nucleotide sequence: TGTGCTAGCAGCTTAGATCGAGAGGCCGAGCAGTACTTC.

There are a few counts of this clonotype. The CDR3 sequence: CASTQGAGGLHEQYF. The CDR3 DNA reads TGTGCCAGCACCCAAGGGGCGGGAGGTCTCCACGAGCAGTACTTC. V usage is TRBV6-5 and J usage is TRBJ2-7, with TRBD2 matching over 8 bases. Germline V gives CDR1 MNHEY, CDR2 SVGAGI. V lost 7 bases, J lost 5 bases, and 13 bases stayed unmatched. This CDR3 has 15 amino acids.

This clonotype was seen a handful of times. V and J are TRBV7-2 and TRBJ2-7, with TRBD2 matching 13 bases. Looked up from germline, CDR1 is SGHTA and CDR2 is FQGNSA. V was pared by 1 base and J by 2 bases, with 2 bases of the junction left unmatched. This CDR3 contains 16 residues. CDR3: CASSLDGTSGAYEQYF. CDR3 in DNA: TGTGCCAGCAGCTTAGACGGGACTAGCGGGGCCTACGAGCAGTACTTC.

This rearrangement joins TRBV4-2 to TRBJ2-5; D perhaps matches TRBD1 (6 bases). Matching the DNA end better, TRBJ2-7 makes the J call doubtful. Germline-derived CDR1 and CDR2 are LGHNA and YNFKEQ. CDR3 length: 14 amino acids. CDR3 nucleotide sequence: TGTGCCAGCAGCCAAGTTGGTGGGGGCTCCGAGCAGTACTTC. It codes for CASSQVGGGSEQYF.

This clonotype occurred a few times. The J gene is TRBJ2-5, the V gene TRBV7-2, with TRBD1 matching 8 bases. Germline loops: CDR1 SGHTA, CDR2 FQGNSA. The length of the CDR3 is 15 residues. V gave up 1 base and J gave up 4 bases; unmatched junction bases: 5. CDR3 coding DNA: TGTGCCAGCAGCTTAGTGTCAGGGGGCTCAGAGACCCAGTACTTC. Protein sequence: CASSLVSGGSETQYF.

The chain recombines TRBV6-5 with TRBJ2-5, with 7 nucleotides matching TRBD1. V shed 0 bases and J 5 bases; nucleotides not matched to a gene: 6. This CDR3 is 15 amino acids long. Looked up from germline, CDR1 is MNHEY and CDR2 is SVGAGI. CDR3 sequence reads: CASSYSRQGPETQYF. DNA for the CDR3: TGTGCCAGCAGTTACTCGAGACAGGGTCCCGAGACCCAGTACTTC.

This chain links TRBV7-8 with TRBJ2-6; D is unresolved. Germline V gives CDR1 SGHVS, CDR2 FQNEAQ. Trimming cost V 3 bases and J 1 base, with 4 bases left between them. The CDR3 is 14 amino acids. The CDR3 sequence: CASSFWSGANVLTF. The CDR3 region has the DNA TGTGCCAGCAGCTTCTGGTCTGGGGCCAACGTCCTGACTTTC.

In this sample, this clonotype turned up a few times. J is TRBJ2-3 and V is TRBV5-5; D is undetermined. Trimming left V 3 bases short and J 3 bases short, with 14 bases between. The CDR3 covers 15 residues. Germline loops: CDR1 SGHKS, CDR2 YYEKEE (reference sequence). The CDR3 region is CASSSTPAPTDTQYF. The CDR3 nucleotides read TGTGCCAGCAGCTCAACCCCCGCCCCAACAGATACGCAGTATTTT.